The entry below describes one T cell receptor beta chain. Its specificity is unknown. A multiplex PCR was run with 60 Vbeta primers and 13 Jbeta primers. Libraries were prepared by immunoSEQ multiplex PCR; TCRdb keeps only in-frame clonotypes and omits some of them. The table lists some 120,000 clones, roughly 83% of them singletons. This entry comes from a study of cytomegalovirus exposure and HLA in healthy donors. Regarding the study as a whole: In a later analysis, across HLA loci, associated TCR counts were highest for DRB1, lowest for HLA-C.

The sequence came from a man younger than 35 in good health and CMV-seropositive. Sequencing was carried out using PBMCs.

CDR3 coding DNA: TGTGCCAGCAGTTCTCAGGCCCGAGAAGGCTATGGCTACACCTTC. Translated, it gives CASSSQAREGYGYTF. The chain couples TRBV28 to TRBJ1-2; D remains unclear. V lost 4 bases and J lost 4, with 16 bases in between. The germline gives CDR1 MDHEN, CDR2 SYDVKM. This CDR3 has 15 amino acids.